What follows is one TCR beta chain and its context. Antigen unknown. TCRdb's table, derived via immunoSEQ multiplex PCR, lists solely in-frame clones and lacks some. The table shows about 110,000 clones, with 80% to 90% occurring only once. Germline CDR1 WNHNN, CDR2 SYGVQD (reference sequence). This CDR3 comprises 15 residues. The germline V and J ends were trimmed by 3 bases and 5 bases, with 13 bases remaining between them. The data originate from a study of PD-1 blockade in classical Hodgkin lymphoma. Broader study findings: Prior therapy or disease activity may underlie the repertoire differences, whose causes remain undefined. Patients who responded completely had about the same baseline diversity as newly diagnosed patients. CD4+ TCR diversity climbed significantly by C4D1, unlike CD8+ TCR diversity.

Relapse was seen in all patients after autologous stem cell transplantation, and brentuximab vedotin exposure was variable. Progressive disease, partial response or complete response was each patient's best response. The TCR originated in a human donor with classical Hodgkin lymphoma. The chain carries TRBV10-1 and TRBJ2-2, with a weak D call TRBD2 (5 bases). Here the sequenced sample was peripheral blood mononuclear cells (PBMCs), taken before the second cycle of nivolumab. The CDR3 region is CASSEVGPGTGELFF. The DNA of the CDR3 is TGCGCCAGCAGTGAAGTAGGACCGGGAACCGGGGAGCTGTTTTTT.